The 30 T cell receptor beta chains presented below share a single source sample, sequenced in a study of T cells in Graves' hyperthyroidism and ophthalmopathy. The TCR beta CDR3 regions underwent amplification using RNA transcripts as the source. The TCR CDR3 first-round RT-PCR relied on the HTBI primer set. Using its own MiXCR run on the multiplex PCR reads, TCRdb lists one record per CDR3 protein. The table has roughly 96,000 distinct CDR3 sequences, about 51% seen once. Input material: blood. All receptors come from a woman in her forties with Graves' hyperthyroidism.

This clonotype has a single count. V gene TRBV7-9 combines with J gene TRBJ2-2, with 10 bases aligning to TRBD2. Germline values: CDR1 SEHNR, CDR2 FQNEAQ (reference sequence). Trimming took 5 bases from V and 8 from J; bases not matched to a gene: 5. The CDR3 has 14 amino acids. The CDR3 sequence: CASSRTGLAGELFF. Here the CDR3 DNA reads TGTGCCAGCAGCAGAACGGGACTAGCGGGGGAGCTGTTTTTT.

The rearrangement joins TRBV20-1 to TRBJ1-1, with 8 nucleotides matching TRBD1. J lost 2 bases, V lost 0 bases, and 5 bases had no gene match. This CDR3 spans 15 amino acids. CDR1 is DFQATT, CDR2 SNEGSKA, per germline (reference sequence). CDR3 amino acids: CSARDGTGFNTEAFF. The CDR3 DNA sequence: TGCAGTGCTAGAGACGGGACAGGCTTTAACACTGAAGCTTTCTTT.

V usage is TRBV7-8 and J usage is TRBJ2-5; D ambiguous. The ends were cut back, 1 base at V and 5 bases at J, with 5 bases in the middle. Per the germline V gene, CDR1 is SGHVS and CDR2 is FQNEAQ. CDR3 length: 12 residues. The CDR3: CASSLDRETQYF. Here the CDR3 DNA reads TGTGCCAGCAGCTTAGATCGGGAGACCCAGTACTTC. Full variable domain (missing parts from reference TRBV7-8 and TRBJ2-5): GAGVSQSPRYKVAKRGQDVALRCDPISGHVSLFWYQQALGQGPEFLTYFQNEAQLDKSGLPSDRFFAERPEGSVSTLKIQRTQQEDSAVYLCASSLDRETQYFGPGTRLLVL.

The V call is TRBV29-1, the J call TRBJ1-2, with a tentative D call TRBD1 (5 bases). Per germline, CDR1 SQVTM and CDR2 ANQGSEA. V was cut by 5 bases and J by 11 bases, with 12 bases left in between. This CDR3 has 10 residues. CDR3 sequence (DNA): TGCAGCGTTCCGGGACTTGGGTACACCTTC. Translating gives CSVPGLGYTF.

This clonotype was seen repeatedly, ten times or more. The V call is TRBV11-1, the J call TRBJ1-1, with D hard to call. The germline gives CDR1 SGHAT, CDR2 FQDESV (reference sequence). This CDR3 has 14 amino acids. Trimming took 5 bases from V and 1 from J, leaving 11 bases between them. CDR3 loop: CASSIRGGNTEAFF. The CDR3 nucleotides are TGTGCCAGCAGCATACGCGGCGGGAACACTGAAGCTTTCTTT.

J is TRBJ2-3 and V is TRBV20-1, with D tentatively TRBD2 (5 bases). Germline V CDR1 and CDR2: DFQATT, SNEGSKA (reference sequence). V lost 3 bases, J lost 2 bases, and 15 bases lay in between. The CDR3 is 15 residues long. CDR3 residues: CSARKGERYTDTQYF. DNA for the CDR3: TGCAGTGCTAGGAAGGGCGAGCGGTACACAGATACGCAGTATTTT.

This clonotype appeared many times. This sequence joins TRBV5-1 and TRBJ2-5; 11 bases are shared with TRBD2. The CDR3 has 16 amino acids. CDR1 is SGHRS, CDR2 YFSETQ, per germline. J was trimmed by 4 bases and V by 5 bases; bases with no gene match: 10. Here the CDR3 reads CASRRTQTSGIETQYF. The CDR3 DNA sequence: TGCGCCAGCAGGCGTACCCAGACTAGCGGGATAGAGACCCAGTACTTC.

The V and J genes are TRBV15 and TRBJ2-5; TRBD1 matches 9 bases. This CDR3 is 15 amino acids long. Unmatched junction bases numbered 8, after V lost 3 bases and J lost 6 bases. The V gene's germline CDR1 is LNHNV and CDR2 YYDKDF (reference sequence). The CDR3, as DNA: TGTGCCACCAGCAGGGGGGACAGGGCGAGGAAGACCCAGTACTTC. This codes for CATSRGDRARKTQYF.

This clonotype was detected many times. The J gene is TRBJ2-7, the V gene TRBV20-1, with TRBD2 as a possible D gene (6 bases). The CDR3 covers 15 residues. Germline loops: CDR1 DFQATT, CDR2 SNEGSKA (reference sequence). V dropped 0 bases and J dropped 1 base, with 13 bases sitting between them. DNA of the CDR3: TGCAGTGCTAGAGATCGGGGGAGGCCGTCCTACGAGCAGTACTTC. This gives the protein CSARDRGRPSYEQYF.

The rearrangement joins TRBV7-3 to TRBJ1-6; maybe TRBD1 (5 bases). Germline V gives CDR1 SGHTA, CDR2 FQGTGA. Trimming removed 8 bases at V and 17 bases at J, with 22 bases between. This CDR3 has 13 residues. The CDR3 DNA reads as TGTGCCAGCGGCTACCGGGGCAGGGACCTCTTCCACTTT. Amino acid sequence: CASGYRGRDLFHF.

This clonotype has only one observation. The rearrangement uses TRBV6-1 and TRBJ1-3; no clear D. The V gene lost 3 bases and the J gene lost 8 bases, with 17 bases spanning the gap. This CDR3 region has 15 residues. Germline CDR1 and CDR2: MNHNS and SASEGT. The CDR3 region is CASSESRSYGYTIYF. The CDR3 DNA follows: TGTGCCAGCAGTGAGAGCAGGTCCTATGGCTACACCATATATTTT.

Ten or more counts support this clonotype. V usage is TRBV7-2 and J usage is TRBJ1-2; D perhaps matches TRBD1 (6 bases). Germline V lookup: CDR1 SGHTA, CDR2 FQGNSA. V gave up 5 bases and J gave up 7 bases, with 14 bases separating them. The CDR3 is 13 residues long. The CDR3 DNA follows: TGTGCCAGCAGCCCGGACAGAAGAAGTGGCTACACCTTC. It codes for CASSPDRRSGYTF.

The chain uses TRBV2 and TRBJ2-6; unclear D gene. V was cut by 4 bases and J by 0 bases, with 7 bases left in between. Germline V gene lookup returns CDR1 SNHLY and CDR2 FYNNEI. This CDR3 has 15 residues. CDR3 nucleotides: TGTGCCAGCAGTGCCGAGTTCTCTGGGGCCAACGTCCTGACTTTC. This encodes CASSAEFSGANVLTF.

In this sample, this clonotype turned up many times. J is TRBJ2-2 and V is TRBV4-3; D not resolved. V was pared by 4 bases and J by 8 bases, with 11 bases between. The CDR3 sequence is 13 residues long. CDR1 and CDR2 (germline): LGHNA, YSLEER. The CDR3 protein is CASSPQERGELFF. CDR3 in DNA: TGCGCCAGCAGCCCCCAGGAGCGAGGGGAGCTGTTTTTT.

This clonotype was picked up many times. This chain connects TRBV19 to TRBJ1-5, with D uncertain. The CDR3 sequence is 14 residues long. V was shortened by 4 bases and J by 0 bases, with 7 bases between the two germline ends. Germline V gene lookup returns CDR1 LNHDA and CDR2 SQIVND (reference sequence). In nucleotides, the CDR3 is TGTGCCAGTAGTACGGATGTTAGCAATCAGCCCCAGCATTTT. Protein sequence: CASSTDVSNQPQHF.

This clonotype was detected once. The chain combines TRBV7-9 with TRBJ1-2; D is ambiguous. From germline, CDR1 is SEHNR and CDR2 FQNEAQ (reference sequence). V was clipped by 5 bases and J by 3 bases, with 4 bases between them. The CDR3 loop spans 11 amino acids. The CDR3 sequence is CASSPDYGYTF. CDR3 coding DNA: TGTGCCAGCAGCCCGGACTATGGCTACACCTTC.

The V and J genes are TRBV7-9 and TRBJ1-2; D unclear. Between the trimmed V and J ends, which lost 3 bases and 5 bases, there was a span of 7 bases. The CDR3 runs 12 residues. The germline CDR1 and CDR2 sequences are SEHNR and FQNEAQ (reference sequence). CDR3 protein: CASSFGEYGYTF. The CDR3 nucleotides read TGTGCCAGCAGCTTCGGGGAGTATGGCTACACCTTC.

This rearrangement joins TRBV20-1 to TRBJ1-6; TRBD1 matches at 10 bases. Per germline, CDR1 DFQATT and CDR2 SNEGSKA (reference sequence). V was pared by 0 bases and J by 11 bases, with 4 bases of the junction left unmatched. The CDR3 loop spans 14 amino acids. This chain's CDR3 is CSARDPGQGTPLHF. Written as DNA, the CDR3 is TGCAGTGCTAGAGATCCGGGACAGGGGACACCCCTCCACTTT.

The rearrangement uses TRBV11-2 and TRBJ1-2, with 8 bases fitting TRBD1. CDR1 is SGHAT and CDR2 is FQNNGV in the germline V gene. The junction had 12 bases not matched to a gene; V was cut back by 5 bases and J by 4 bases. The CDR3 extends over 16 amino acids. For the CDR3, the DNA is TGTGCCAGCAGCCAAGCGAGCGGGACAGGCCCCTATGGCTACACCTTC. Translation gives CASSQASGTGPYGYTF.

The gene calls are TRBV10-3 and TRBJ1-5, with D possibly being TRBD1 (5 bases). CDR1 is ENHRY, CDR2 SYGVKD, per germline. The CDR3 runs 16 residues. The V end was cut by 3 bases, the J end by 11 bases, with 23 bases between. CDR3 nucleotides: TGTGCCATCAGTGACTACCGGCGGGGCCCTTTGTTAGCCCAGCATTTT. Protein product: CAISDYRRGPLLAQHF.

This clonotype was detected many times. The chain carries TRBV6-5 and TRBJ2-5; the D call may be TRBD1 or TRBD2 (5 bases each). Between the trimmed V and J ends, which lost 4 bases and 1 base, there was a span of 13 bases. Germline V gene sequence: CDR1 MNHEY, CDR2 SVGAGI. The CDR3 has 15 amino acids. In nucleotides, the CDR3 is TGTGCCAGCAGTTTATTGGCTGGGGGCCAAGAGACCCAGTACTTC. Amino acids: CASSLLAGGQETQYF.

The DNA for the CDR3 is TGTGCCAGCAGCTTAGCCCGGACTAGCGGGAGGGCCACCGGGGAGCTGTTTTTT. Translating it yields CASSLARTSGRATGELFF. This rearrangement joins TRBV7-2 to TRBJ2-2; 15 nucleotides line up with TRBD2. Germline CDR1 reads SGHTA; CDR2 reads FQGNSA. The CDR3 has 18 amino acids. Trimming at V came to 0 bases and at J to 4 bases, leaving 3 bases not matched to a gene.

This clonotype came up a few times. CDR3: CASRDGFSDEKLFF. Written as DNA, the CDR3 is TGTGCCAGCAGGGACGGGTTTTCGGACGAAAAACTGTTTTTT. The rearrangement links TRBV2 to TRBJ1-4, with unresolved D. CDR1 is SNHLY and CDR2 is FYNNEI in the germline V gene. Trimming removed 6 bases at V and 8 bases at J, with 16 bases between. The CDR3 is made up of 14 amino acids.

This clonotype was found many times. The rearrangement uses TRBV20-1 and TRBJ2-7, with a tentative D call TRBD2 (5 bases). CDR1 is DFQATT, CDR2 SNEGSKA, per germline (reference sequence). The V end lost 6 bases, the J end lost 2 bases, and 14 bases lay between the germline ends. There are 13 residues in the CDR3. CDR3 in DNA: TGCAGTGCGGGAACTAGAACTGCCTACGAGCAGTACTTC. It translates to CSAGTRTAYEQYF.

As regards this clonotype: An end of the junction does not agree with germline; a read error may underlie this. The chain links TRBV20-1 to TRBJ2-2; D perhaps matches TRBD2 (6 bases). CDR1 DFQATT and CDR2 SNEGSKA come from the germline V gene (reference sequence). The CDR3 is 14 amino acids. CDR3 residues: CSARARENTGELFF. The CDR3 DNA sequence: TGCAGTGCCAGAGCGCGGGAGAACACCGGGGAGCTGTTTTTT.

This clonotype is labeled as medium-sized. The J gene is TRBJ1-4, the V gene TRBV5-1; unclear D gene. V was cut by 2 bases and J by 6 bases, with 17 bases left in between. This CDR3 has 16 amino acids. Germline CDR1 SGHRS, CDR2 YFSETQ. This CDR3 is CASSFGQEVEDEKLFF. CDR3 nucleotides: TGCGCCAGCAGCTTCGGGCAGGAGGTAGAGGATGAAAAACTGTTTTTT.

The V gene is TRBV6-1, the J gene TRBJ1-6; 7 bases line up with TRBD1. Germline V gene lookup returns CDR1 MNHNS and CDR2 SASEGT. The CDR3 is 17 residues long. The V gene end was trimmed by 9 bases and the J gene end by 0 bases; junction bases not matched to a gene: 11. CDR3 sequence (DNA): TGTGCCAGTAGACAGGGCGACGGCGGCTCCTATAATTCACCCCTCCACTTT. Amino acids: CASRQGDGGSYNSPLHF.

As regards this clonotype: The junction departs from the called germline gene at one end, perhaps through a read error. V and J are TRBV20-1 and TRBJ1-1; TRBD1 might be the D (5 bases). There are 14 residues in the CDR3. Germline V gives CDR1 DFQATT, CDR2 SNEGSKA (reference sequence). Here the CDR3 DNA reads TGCGGTGCTAGTATGGGACGGTCGAACACTGAAGCTTTCTTT. Translation: CGASMGRSNTEAFF.

V and J are TRBV7-2 and TRBJ2-5; TRBD1 agrees at 7 bases. Germline CDR1 reads SGHTA; CDR2 reads FQGNSA. This CDR3 has 14 residues. The V segment lost 5 bases and the J segment 9 bases; nucleotides outside the gene matches: 12. The CDR3 sequence: CASSLGTANQPQYF. The CDR3 nucleotides read TGTGCCAGCAGCCTGGGGACAGCCAATCAGCCCCAGTACTTC.

V is TRBV20-1 and J is TRBJ2-7, with TRBD1 identical over 7 bases. From germline, CDR1 is DFQATT and CDR2 SNEGSKA (reference sequence). J lost 4 bases, V lost 3 bases, and 6 bases had no gene match. The CDR3 spans 13 residues. In DNA form, the CDR3 reads TGCAGTGCTAGGACAGGGCATAGGTACGAGCAGTACTTC. It codes for CSARTGHRYEQYF.